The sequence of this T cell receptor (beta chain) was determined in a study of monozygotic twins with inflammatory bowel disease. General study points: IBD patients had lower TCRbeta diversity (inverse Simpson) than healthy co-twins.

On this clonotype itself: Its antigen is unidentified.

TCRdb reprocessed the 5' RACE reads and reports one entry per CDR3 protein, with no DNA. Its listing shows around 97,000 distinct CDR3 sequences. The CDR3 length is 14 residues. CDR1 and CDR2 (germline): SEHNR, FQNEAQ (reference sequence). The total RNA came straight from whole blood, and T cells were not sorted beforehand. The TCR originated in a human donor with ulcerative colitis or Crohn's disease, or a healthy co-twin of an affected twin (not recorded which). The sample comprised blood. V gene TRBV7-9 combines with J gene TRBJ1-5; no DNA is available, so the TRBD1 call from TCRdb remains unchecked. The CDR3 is CASSIQGGNQPQHF.